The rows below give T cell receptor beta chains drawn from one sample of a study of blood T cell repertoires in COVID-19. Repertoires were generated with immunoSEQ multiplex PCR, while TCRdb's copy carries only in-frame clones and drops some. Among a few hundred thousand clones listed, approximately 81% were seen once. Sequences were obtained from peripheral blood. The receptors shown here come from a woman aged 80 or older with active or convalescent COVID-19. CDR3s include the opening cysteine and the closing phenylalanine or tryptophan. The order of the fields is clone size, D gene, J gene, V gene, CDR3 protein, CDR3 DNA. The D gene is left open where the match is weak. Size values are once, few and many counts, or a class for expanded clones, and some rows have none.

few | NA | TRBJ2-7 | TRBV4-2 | CASSHQGQYYEQYF | TGTGCCAGCAGTCACCAAGGACAGTACTACGAGCAGTACTTC
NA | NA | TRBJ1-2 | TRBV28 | CASVQQAYYGYTF | TGTGCCAGCGTACAGCAGGCTTATTATGGCTACACCTTC
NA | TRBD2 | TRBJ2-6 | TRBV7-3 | CASSYGLVPWNVLTF | TGTGCCAGCAGCTACGGACTAGTCCCCTGGAACGTCCTGACTTTC
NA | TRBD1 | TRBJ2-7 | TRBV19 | CASQLRGRITYEQYF | TGTGCCAGCCAACTCAGGGGGCGGATAACCTACGAGCAGTACTTC
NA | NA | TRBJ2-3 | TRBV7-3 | CASSPAGSTDTQYF | TGTGCCAGCAGCCCAGCGGGTTCAACAGATACGCAGTATTTT
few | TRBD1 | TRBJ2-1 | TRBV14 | CASSQDPGRGSNEQFF | TGTGCCAGCAGCCAAGACCCGGGCAGGGGGAGCAATGAGCAGTTCTTC
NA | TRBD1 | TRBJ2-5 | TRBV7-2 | CASSLNPGQLGNVGETQYF | TGTGCCAGCAGCCTGAACCCGGGACAGCTGGGTAATGTGGGCGAGACCCAGTACTTC
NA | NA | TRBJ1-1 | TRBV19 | CASSMARYTEAFF | TGTGCCAGTAGTATGGCCAGATACACTGAAGCTTTCTTT
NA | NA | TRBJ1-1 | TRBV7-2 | CASSPLRGGYTEAFF | TGTGCCAGCAGCCCCCTAAGGGGGGGATACACTGAAGCTTTCTTT
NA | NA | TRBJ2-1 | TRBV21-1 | CASSTDLTSGKPGDEQFF | TGTGCCAGCAGCACTGACTTGACTAGCGGGAAACCTGGGGATGAGCAGTTCTTC
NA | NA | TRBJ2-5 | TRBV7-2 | CASSFQGRGGQETQYF | TGTGCCAGCAGCTTCCAGGGGAGAGGGGGACAAGAGACCCAGTACTTC
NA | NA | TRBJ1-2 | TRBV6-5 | CASSIQEGYGYTF | TGTGCCAGCAGTATCCAGGAAGGCTATGGCTACACCTTC
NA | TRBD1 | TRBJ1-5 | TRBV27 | CASSRQGSQPQHF | TGTGCCAGCAGTCGACAGGGGTCTCAGCCCCAGCATTTT
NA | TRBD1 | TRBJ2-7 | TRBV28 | CASISGGSGGSYEQYF | TGTGCCAGCATTTCAGGGGGCTCTGGGGGATCCTACGAGCAGTACTTC
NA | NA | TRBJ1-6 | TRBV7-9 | CASSFDSPLHF | TGTGCCAGCAGCTTCGATTCACCCCTCCACTTT
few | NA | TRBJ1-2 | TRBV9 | CASSQAGAHGYTF | TGTGCCAGCAGCCAGGCAGGGGCGCATGGCTACACCTTC
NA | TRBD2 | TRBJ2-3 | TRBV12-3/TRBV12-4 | CASSSGGPDTQYF | TGTGCCAGCAGTTCGGGAGGTCCAGATACGCAGTATTTT
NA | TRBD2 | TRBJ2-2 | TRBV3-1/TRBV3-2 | CASSQERRGGAGELFF | TGTGCCAGCAGCCAAGAACGGCGGGGGGGCGCCGGGGAGCTGTTTTTT
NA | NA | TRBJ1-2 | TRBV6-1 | CASSEDHRTNGYTF | TGTGCCAGCAGTGAAGACCACAGAACCAACGGCTACACCTTC
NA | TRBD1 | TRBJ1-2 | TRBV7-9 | CASSSRQGDGYTF | TGTGCCAGCAGCTCACGACAGGGGGATGGCTACACCTTC
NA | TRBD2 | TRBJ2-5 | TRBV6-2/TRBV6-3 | CASSRLAGGPLETQYF | TGTGCCAGCAGTCGTCTAGCGGGAGGGCCTCTAGAGACCCAGTACTTC
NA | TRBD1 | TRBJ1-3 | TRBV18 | CASSPSGGGNTIYF | TGTGCCAGCTCACCATCAGGGGGAGGAAACACCATATATTTT
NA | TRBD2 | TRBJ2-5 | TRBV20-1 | CSASVAGAQWVQETQYF | TGCAGTGCTAGTGTAGCGGGGGCCCAGTGGGTACAAGAGACCCAGTACTTC
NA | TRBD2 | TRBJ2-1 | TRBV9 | CASSVVAGAYNEQFF | TGTGCCAGCAGCGTAGTCGCGGGAGCCTACAATGAGCAGTTCTTC
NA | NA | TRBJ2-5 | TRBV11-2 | CASSPSFQETQYF | TGTGCCAGCAGCCCCTCCTTCCAAGAGACCCAGTACTTC
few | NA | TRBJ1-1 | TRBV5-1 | CASSKETNTEAFF | TGCGCCAGCAGCAAGGAGACGAACACTGAAGCTTTCTTT
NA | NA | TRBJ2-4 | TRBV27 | CASRGAGPSIQYF | TGTGCCAGCAGAGGGGCAGGGCCCAGCATTCAGTACTTC
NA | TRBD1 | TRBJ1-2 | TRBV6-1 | CASVGDSNYGYTF | TGTGCCAGCGTGGGGGACAGTAACTATGGCTACACCTTC
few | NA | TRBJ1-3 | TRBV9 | CASTTGGRRSGNTIYF | TGTGCCAGCACCACGGGGGGCAGGAGATCTGGAAACACCATATATTTT
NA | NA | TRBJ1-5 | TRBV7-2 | CASSPTGGQPQHF | TGTGCCAGCAGCCCCACCGGGGGGCAGCCCCAGCATTTT
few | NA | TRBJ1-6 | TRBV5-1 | CASSTDGGNSPLHF | TGCGCCAGCAGCACCGACGGGGGGAATTCACCCCTCCACTTT
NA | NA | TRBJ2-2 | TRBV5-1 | CASSLTGQGTGELFF | TGCGCCAGCAGCTTAACCGGGCAGGGTACCGGGGAGCTGTTTTTT
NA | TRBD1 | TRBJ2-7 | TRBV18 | CASSLRTGTYEQYF | TGTGCCAGCTCCCTCCGGACAGGGACCTACGAGCAGTACTTC
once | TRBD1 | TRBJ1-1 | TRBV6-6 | CASRPQGVSNTEAFF | TGTGCCAGCAGGCCCCAGGGGGTTTCGAACACTGAAGCTTTCTTT
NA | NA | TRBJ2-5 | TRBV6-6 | CASTPGNWVRETQYF | TGTGCCAGCACCCCGGGGAATTGGGTCAGGGAGACCCAGTACTTC
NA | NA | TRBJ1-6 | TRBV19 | CASSYGSYNSPLHF | TGTGCCAGTAGTTACGGCTCCTATAATTCACCCCTCCACTTT
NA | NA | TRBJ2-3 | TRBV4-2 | CASSSRTSTDTQYF | TGTGCCAGCAGCTCGCGGACTAGCACAGATACGCAGTATTTT
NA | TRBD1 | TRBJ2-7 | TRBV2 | CASRLEGQGYEQYF | TGTGCCAGCAGACTTGAGGGACAGGGCTACGAGCAGTACTTC
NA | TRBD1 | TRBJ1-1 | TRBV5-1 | CASSLSGTGNTEAFF | TGCGCCAGCAGCTTGTCCGGGACAGGGAACACTGAAGCTTTCTTT
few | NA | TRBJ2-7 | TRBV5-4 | CASSLQGRTAYEQYF | TGTGCCAGCAGCTTGCAGGGCAGGACAGCCTACGAGCAGTACTTC
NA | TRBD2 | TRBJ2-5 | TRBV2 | CASSESPARGVTQYF | TGTGCCAGCAGTGAATCGCCTGCCCGGGGGGTGACCCAGTACTTC
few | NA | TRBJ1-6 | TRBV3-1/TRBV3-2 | CASSQVRDSPLHF | TGTGCCAGCAGCCAAGTCAGGGATTCACCCCTCCACTTT
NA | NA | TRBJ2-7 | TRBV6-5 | CASSQGPYEQYF | TGTGCCAGCAGCCAGGGCCCCTACGAGCAGTACTTC
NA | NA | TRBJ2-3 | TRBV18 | CASSPLRNTDTQYF | TGTGCCAGCTCACCCCTCAGAAACACAGATACGCAGTATTTT
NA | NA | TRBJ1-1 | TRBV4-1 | CASSQFRGHLTEAFF | TGCGCCAGCAGCCAGTTCCGGGGACACCTAACTGAAGCTTTCTTT
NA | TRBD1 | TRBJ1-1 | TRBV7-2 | CASSGQGVNTEAFF | TGTGCCAGCTCAGGACAGGGGGTCAACACTGAAGCTTTCTTT
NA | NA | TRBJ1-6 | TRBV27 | CASSLSSGNSGSPLHF | TGTGCCAGCAGTTTATCGAGTGGTAATTCGGGATCACCCCTCCACTTT
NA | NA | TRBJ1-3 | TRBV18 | CASSPPVGPPRGNTIYF | TGTGCCAGCTCACCACCGGTTGGGCCCCCTCGGGGAAACACCATATATTTT
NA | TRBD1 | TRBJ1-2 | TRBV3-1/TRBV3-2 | CASSQDAAGGARGYTF | TGTGCCAGCAGCCAAGATGCCGCAGGGGGCGCAAGGGGCTACACCTTC
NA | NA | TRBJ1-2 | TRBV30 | CAWSVRGTNYGYTF | TGTGCCTGGAGTGTAAGGGGCACCAACTATGGCTACACCTTC
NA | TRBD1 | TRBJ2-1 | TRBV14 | CASSPQGIEQFF | TGTGCCAGCAGCCCACAGGGGATTGAGCAGTTCTTC
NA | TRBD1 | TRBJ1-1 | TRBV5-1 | CASSSTGGFTEAFF | TGCGCCAGCAGTTCGACAGGGGGTTTTACTGAAGCTTTCTTT
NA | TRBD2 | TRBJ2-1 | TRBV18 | CASSTWRGGSYNEQFF | TGTGCCAGCTCAACATGGCGGGGGGGCTCCTACAATGAGCAGTTCTTC
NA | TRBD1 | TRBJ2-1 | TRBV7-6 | CASSPQGDNYNEQFF | TGTGCCAGCAGCCCACAGGGGGACAACTACAATGAGCAGTTCTTC
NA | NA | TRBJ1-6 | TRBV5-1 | CASSPTENNSPLHF | TGCGCCAGCAGCCCAACAGAAAATAATTCACCCCTCCACTTT
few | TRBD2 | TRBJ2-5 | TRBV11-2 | CASSTGLAGAWRETQYF | TGTGCCAGCAGCACGGGACTAGCGGGGGCTTGGCGAGAGACCCAGTACTTC
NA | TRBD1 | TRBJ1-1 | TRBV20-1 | CSVSDRGSTEAFF | TGCAGTGTGAGTGACAGGGGGAGCACTGAAGCTTTCTTT